This TCR beta chain was obtained from a study of control samples from healthy donors and cancer patients (dated by TCRdb to the early 2020s). About this clone itself: It lacks a known antigen. No base-level quality is on record; no much larger clone is a single base apart.

The CDR3 contains 14 residues, cysteine and phenylalanine counted. The DNA shown is the 42-base CDR3, in frame from base 1. V drops 2 bases and J drops 0 bases, leaving 7 bases in between. The germline V gene (reference sequence) provides CDR1 LNHDA and CDR2 SQIVND. The library was prepared using the immunoSEQ multiplex PCR assay. TCRdb's version of the immuneACCESS table is confined to in-frame rearrangements and falls short of the full clone set. An unresolved V gene accounts for under half of the shortfall where checked; the remainder is of unknown origin. Recorded for this sample are about 130,000 clones; approximately 90% of them occurred a single time. The biggest ten clones account for over 2% of the sample.

This receptor was obtained from a man younger than 35 in good health. The chain links TRBV19 with TRBJ1-1, with the D gene not confidently named. Sequenced material: blood. At the DNA level, the sequence is TGTGCCAGTAGTATAAATGCCGTGAACACTGAAGCTTTCTTT. It codes for CASSINAVNTEAFF. With all but the CDR3 taken from the reference TRBV19 and TRBJ1-1 genes, the full variable domain is: DGGITQSPKYLFRKEGQNVTLSCEQNLNHDAMYWYRQDPGQGLRLIYYSQIVNDFQKGDIAEGYSVSREKKESFPLTVTSAQKNPTAFYLCASSINAVNTEAFFGQGTRLTVV.